Below are 3 T cell receptor beta chains sequenced from a single sample in a study of tumor and adjacent non-tumor tissue in lung cancer. No cell sorting was done before RNA was extracted from the tissue. The library came from three nested PCR rounds adapted from ARM-PCR protocols. TCRdb reanalysed the multiplex PCR reads using MiXCR and keeps one entry per CDR3 protein. The repertoire holds 75,000 to 100,000 distinct CDR3 sequences, with about 67% as singletons. Sequencing was carried out using lung tumor tissue. The receptors come from a man aged 60 to 75 with non-small cell lung cancer.

In its sample, this clonotype was seen a few times. The chain is built from TRBV28 and TRBJ2-4, with TRBD1 as a possible D gene (6 bases). CDR1 and CDR2 from the germline V gene are MDHEN and SYDVKM. Trimming took 8 bases from V and 6 from J, leaving 11 bases between them. CDR3 size: 12 residues. The CDR3: CASGDTSNIQYF. CDR3 bases: TGTGCCAGCGGGGACACCTCAAACATTCAGTACTTC.

This clonotype occurred once. Its ends do not fully match the called genes, so a read error is possible. The chain couples TRBV6-1 to TRBJ2-7, with TRBD2 matching over 12 bases. This CDR3 has 14 residues. CDR1 MNHNS and CDR2 SASEGT come from the germline V gene. The CDR3 loop reads CDSSGLAGLYEQYF. The DNA for the CDR3 is TGTGACAGCAGTGGACTAGCGGGGCTCTACGAGCAGTACTTT.

The gene calls are TRBV20-1 and TRBJ2-2, with D unclear. Trimming took 1 base from V and 6 from J, leaving 15 bases between them. The CDR3 is 15 residues long. The germline CDR1 and CDR2 sequences are DFQATT and SNEGSKA (reference sequence). This CDR3 reads CSARVSPAESGELFF. The CDR3 nucleotides are TGCAGTGCTAGAGTTTCACCAGCAGAGTCCGGGGAGCTGTTTTTT.